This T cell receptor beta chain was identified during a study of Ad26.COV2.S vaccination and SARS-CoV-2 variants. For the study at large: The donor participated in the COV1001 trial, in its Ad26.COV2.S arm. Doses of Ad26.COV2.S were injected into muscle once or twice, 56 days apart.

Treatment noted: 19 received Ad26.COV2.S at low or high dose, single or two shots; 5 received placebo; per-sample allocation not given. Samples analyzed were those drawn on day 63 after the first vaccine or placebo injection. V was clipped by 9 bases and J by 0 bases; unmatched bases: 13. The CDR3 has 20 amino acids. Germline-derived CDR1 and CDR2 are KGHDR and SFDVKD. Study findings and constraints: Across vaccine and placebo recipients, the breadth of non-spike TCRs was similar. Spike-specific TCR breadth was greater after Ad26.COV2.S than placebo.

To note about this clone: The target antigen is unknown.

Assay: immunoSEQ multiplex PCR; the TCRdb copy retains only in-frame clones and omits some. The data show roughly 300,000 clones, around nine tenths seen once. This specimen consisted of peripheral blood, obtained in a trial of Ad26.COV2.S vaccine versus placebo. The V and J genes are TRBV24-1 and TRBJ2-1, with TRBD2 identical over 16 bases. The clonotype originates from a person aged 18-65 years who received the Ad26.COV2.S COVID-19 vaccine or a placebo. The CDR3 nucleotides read TGTGCCACCGGGGGACTAGCGGGAGGGCCTAGGAGCAGCTCCTACAATGAGCAGTTCTTC. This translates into CATGGLAGGPRSSSYNEQFF.